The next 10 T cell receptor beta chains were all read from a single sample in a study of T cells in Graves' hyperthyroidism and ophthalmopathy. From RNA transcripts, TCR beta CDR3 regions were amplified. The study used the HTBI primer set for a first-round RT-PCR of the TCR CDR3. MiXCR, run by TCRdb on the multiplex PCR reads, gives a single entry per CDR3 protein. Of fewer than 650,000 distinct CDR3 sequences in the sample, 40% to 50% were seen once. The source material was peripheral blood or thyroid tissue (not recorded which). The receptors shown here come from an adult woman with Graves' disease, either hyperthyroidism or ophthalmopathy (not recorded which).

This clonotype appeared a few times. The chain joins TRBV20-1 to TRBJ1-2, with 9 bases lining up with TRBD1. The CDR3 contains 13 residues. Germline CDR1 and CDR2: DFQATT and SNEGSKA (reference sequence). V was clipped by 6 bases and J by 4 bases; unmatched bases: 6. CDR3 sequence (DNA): TGCAGTGCAAGGACAGGGGTCGTCTATGGCTACACCTTC. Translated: CSARTGVVYGYTF.

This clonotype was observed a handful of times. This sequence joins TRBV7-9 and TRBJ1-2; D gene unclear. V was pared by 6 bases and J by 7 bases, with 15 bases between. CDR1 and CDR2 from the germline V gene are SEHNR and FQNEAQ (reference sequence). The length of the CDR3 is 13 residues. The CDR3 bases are TGTGCCAGCAGTTACTCTCGGGATCGTGGCTACACCTTC. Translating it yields CASSYSRDRGYTF.

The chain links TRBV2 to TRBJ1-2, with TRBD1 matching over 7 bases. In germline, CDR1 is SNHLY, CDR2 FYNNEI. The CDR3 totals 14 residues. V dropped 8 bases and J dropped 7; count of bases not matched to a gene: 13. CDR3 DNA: TGTGCCAGCGTTGGACAGGCGGGGTTCGGTGGCTACACCTTC. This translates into CASVGQAGFGGYTF. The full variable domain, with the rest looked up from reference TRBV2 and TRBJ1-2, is EPEVTQTPSHQVTQMGQEVILRCVPISNHLYFYWYRQILGQKVEFLVSFYNNEISEKSEIFDDQFSVERPDGSNFTLKIRSTKLEDSAMYFCASVGQAGFGGYTFGSGTRLTVV.

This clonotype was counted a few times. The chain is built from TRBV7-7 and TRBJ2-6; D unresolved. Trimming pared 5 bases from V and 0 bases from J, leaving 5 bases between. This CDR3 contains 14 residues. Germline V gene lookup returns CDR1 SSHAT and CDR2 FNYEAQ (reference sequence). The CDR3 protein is CASSPHSGANVLTF. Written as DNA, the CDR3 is TGTGCCAGCAGCCCCCACTCTGGGGCCAACGTCCTGACTTTC.

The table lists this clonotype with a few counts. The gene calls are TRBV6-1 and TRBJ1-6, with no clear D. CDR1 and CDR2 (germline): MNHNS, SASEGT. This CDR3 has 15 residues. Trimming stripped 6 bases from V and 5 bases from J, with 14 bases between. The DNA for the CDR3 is TGTGCCAGCAGGGGAGGAGGTACAGATAATTCACCCCTCCACTTT. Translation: CASRGGGTDNSPLHF.

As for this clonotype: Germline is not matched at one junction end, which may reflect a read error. The CDR3 protein is CASSLVYGKYEQCF. CDR3 nucleotides: TGTGCCAGCAGCTTAGTGTACGGCAAATACGAGCAGTGCTTC. The rearrangement joins TRBV7-2 to TRBJ2-7; D is unclear. Germline lookup yields CDR1 SGHTA and CDR2 FQGNSA. The CDR3 runs 14 residues.

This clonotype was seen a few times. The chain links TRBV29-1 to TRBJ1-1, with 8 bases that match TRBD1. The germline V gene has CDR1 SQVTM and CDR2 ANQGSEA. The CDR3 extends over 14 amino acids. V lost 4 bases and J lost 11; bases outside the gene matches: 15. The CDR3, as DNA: TGCAGCGTTGGCTTCAGGGGGCGCGTCGAGGGCGCTTTCTTT. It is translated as CSVGFRGRVEGAFF. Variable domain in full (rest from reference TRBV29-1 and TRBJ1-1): SAVISQKPSRDICQRGTSLTIQCQVDSQVTMMFWYRQQPGQSLTLIATANQGSEATYESGFVIDKFPISRPNLTFSTLTVSNMSPEDSSIYLCSVGFRGRVEGAFFGQGTRLTVV.

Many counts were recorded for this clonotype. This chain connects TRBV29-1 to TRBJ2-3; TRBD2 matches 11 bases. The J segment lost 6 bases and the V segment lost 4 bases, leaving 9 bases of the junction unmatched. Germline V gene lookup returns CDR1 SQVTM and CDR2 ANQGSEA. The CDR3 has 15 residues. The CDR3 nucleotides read TGCAGCGTTGCCCTGACTAGCGGGAAGGGGGATACGCAGTATTTT. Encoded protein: CSVALTSGKGDTQYF.

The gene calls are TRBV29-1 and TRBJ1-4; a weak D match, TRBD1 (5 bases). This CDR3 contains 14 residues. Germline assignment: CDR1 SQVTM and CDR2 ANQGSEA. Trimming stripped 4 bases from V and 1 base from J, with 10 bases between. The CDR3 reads CSVAGRLTNEKLFF. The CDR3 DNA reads TGCAGCGTTGCAGGGAGATTAACTAATGAAAAACTGTTTTTT.

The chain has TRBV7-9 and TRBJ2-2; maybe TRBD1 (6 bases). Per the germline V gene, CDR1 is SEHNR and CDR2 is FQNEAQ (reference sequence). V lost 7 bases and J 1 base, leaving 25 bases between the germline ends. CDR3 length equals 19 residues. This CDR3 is CASTETGFSGLMNTGELFF. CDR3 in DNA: TGTGCCAGCACCGAAACAGGGTTCTCTGGACTGATGAACACCGGGGAGCTGTTTTTT.